Listed below are T cell receptor beta chains from one sample, sequenced in a study of T cell responses to AZD1222 COVID-19 vaccine. The table came from immunoSEQ multiplex PCR; TCRdb's copy has only in-frame clones and leaves some out. The table records some 120,000 clones, roughly 92% of them present only once. Sequencing was performed on peripheral blood, taken 28 days after the second AZD1222 dose. The receptors stem from an adult who received the AZD1222 COVID-19 vaccine. Both conserved end residues are part of each CDR3. A D gene is named only where the DNA matches it firmly. The size entry is marked missing in some rows and otherwise reads once, few, many or a size class.

d_gene: NA; abundance: NA; j_gene: TRBJ2-7; len: 11; v_gene: TRBV13; CDR3aa: CASSLGGEQYF; CDR3nt: TGTGCCAGCAGCCTCGGGGGCGAGCAGTACTTC
d_gene: NA; abundance: NA; j_gene: TRBJ2-1; len: 13; v_gene: TRBV19; CDR3aa: CASSYTLANEQFF; CDR3nt: TGTGCCAGTAGTTACACCCTTGCCAATGAGCAGTTCTTC
d_gene: TRBD2; abundance: NA; j_gene: TRBJ2-7; len: 15; v_gene: TRBV5-1; CDR3aa: CASSRTGGGVYEQYF; CDR3nt: TGCGCCAGCAGCCGCACGGGGGGGGGCGTGTACGAGCAGTACTTC
d_gene: NA; abundance: NA; j_gene: TRBJ1-6; len: 14; v_gene: TRBV11-2; CDR3aa: CASRRIVNNSPLHF; CDR3nt: TGTGCCAGCAGGCGGATAGTTAATAATTCACCCCTCCACTTT
d_gene: NA; abundance: NA; j_gene: TRBJ2-7; len: 14; v_gene: TRBV30; CDR3aa: CACPGVGDSYEQYF; CDR3nt: TGTGCCTGCCCAGGAGTGGGGGACTCCTACGAGCAGTACTTC
d_gene: NA; abundance: NA; j_gene: TRBJ2-5; len: 13; v_gene: TRBV7-7; CDR3aa: CASSPDSQETQYF; CDR3nt: TGTGCCAGCAGCCCGGACAGCCAAGAGACCCAGTACTTC
d_gene: TRBD1; abundance: NA; j_gene: TRBJ1-3; len: 15; v_gene: TRBV18; CDR3aa: CASKTGQGAGNTIYF; CDR3nt: TGTGCCAGCAAAACGGGACAGGGAGCTGGAAACACCATATATTTT
d_gene: NA; abundance: NA; j_gene: TRBJ2-1; len: 17; v_gene: TRBV27; CDR3aa: CASRILAGSSSYNEQFF; CDR3nt: TGTGCCAGCAGAATCCTCGCCGGGAGCAGCTCCTACAATGAGCAGTTCTTC
d_gene: NA; abundance: NA; j_gene: TRBJ1-2; len: 14; v_gene: TRBV28; CDR3aa: CASSSPVTGSGYTF; CDR3nt: TGTGCCAGCAGTTCCCCCGTTACGGGGTCCGGCTACACCTTC
d_gene: TRBD1; abundance: once; j_gene: TRBJ1-5; len: 17; v_gene: TRBV5-8; CDR3aa: CASSFPGTGLRNQPQHF; CDR3nt: TGTGCCAGCAGCTTTCCCGGGACAGGGTTGAGGAATCAGCCCCAGCATTTT
d_gene: NA; abundance: NA; j_gene: TRBJ1-1; len: 14; v_gene: TRBV27; CDR3aa: CASSERTGNTEAFF; CDR3nt: TGTGCCAGCAGTGAGCGGACGGGGAACACTGAAGCTTTCTTT
d_gene: TRBD2; abundance: NA; j_gene: TRBJ2-7; len: 17; v_gene: TRBV10-2; CDR3aa: CASSETKTSGTSYEQYF; CDR3nt: TGCGCCAGCAGTGAGACAAAGACTAGCGGGACTTCTTACGAGCAGTACTTC
d_gene: NA; abundance: NA; j_gene: TRBJ2-3; len: 17; v_gene: TRBV14; CDR3aa: CASSQEIGLVSTDTQYF; CDR3nt: TGTGCCAGCAGCCAAGAAATCGGGCTAGTTAGCACAGATACGCAGTATTTT
d_gene: TRBD1; abundance: NA; j_gene: TRBJ1-2; len: 16; v_gene: TRBV5-1; CDR3aa: CASSSGGTGDNYGYTF; CDR3nt: TGCGCCAGCAGCTCGGGTGGAACAGGGGATAACTATGGCTACACCTTC
d_gene: NA; abundance: NA; j_gene: TRBJ2-7; len: 13; v_gene: TRBV11-2; CDR3aa: CAIGTTLRNEQYF; CDR3nt: TGTGCCATAGGGACGACGCTCAGGAACGAGCAGTACTTC
d_gene: NA; abundance: NA; j_gene: TRBJ1-2; len: 11; v_gene: TRBV19; CDR3aa: CASSHQHGYTF; CDR3nt: TGTGCCAGTAGCCATCAACATGGCTACACCTTC
d_gene: TRBD2; abundance: NA; j_gene: TRBJ2-7; len: 20; v_gene: TRBV7-3; CDR3aa: CASSFRGGLAGSERSYEQYF; CDR3nt: TGTGCCAGCAGTTTCCGTGGCGGACTAGCGGGAAGTGAAAGGTCCTACGAGCAGTACTTC
d_gene: NA; abundance: once; j_gene: TRBJ2-7; len: 15; v_gene: TRBV27; CDR3aa: CASSLYTGLSYEQYF; CDR3nt: TGTGCCAGCAGTTTATACACGGGACTGTCCTACGAGCAGTACTTC
d_gene: NA; abundance: NA; j_gene: TRBJ2-1; len: 15; v_gene: TRBV28; CDR3aa: CASSFPQADRGEQFF; CDR3nt: TGTGCCAGCAGTTTTCCCCAAGCCGATCGTGGTGAGCAGTTCTTC
d_gene: NA; abundance: NA; j_gene: TRBJ1-4; len: 14; v_gene: TRBV30; CDR3aa: CAWTLAGAGEKLFF; CDR3nt: TGTGCCTGGACCCTAGCGGGGGCTGGCGAAAAACTGTTTTTT
d_gene: NA; abundance: NA; j_gene: TRBJ1-1; len: 14; v_gene: TRBV7-9; CDR3aa: CASKLGTTNTEAFF; CDR3nt: TGTGCCAGCAAACTCGGGACAACGAACACTGAAGCTTTCTTT
d_gene: TRBD2; abundance: once; j_gene: TRBJ2-7; len: 14; v_gene: TRBV28; CDR3aa: CATRGTSGSYEQYF; CDR3nt: TGTGCCACTAGGGGAACTAGCGGGAGTTACGAGCAGTACTTC
d_gene: NA; abundance: NA; j_gene: TRBJ1-6; len: 15; v_gene: TRBV27; CDR3aa: CASSFLQTHNSPLHF; CDR3nt: TGTGCCAGCAGTTTCTTACAGACCCATAATTCACCCCTCCACTTT